The 21 T cell receptor beta chains below come from one sample, sequenced in a study of cytomegalovirus exposure and HLA in healthy donors. The study ran its PCR with 60 Vbeta and 13 Jbeta primers. Only in-frame clones appear in the TCRdb table, and some are missing; sequencing was by immunoSEQ multiplex PCR. Here the sample spans about 150,000 clones, about three quarters being singletons. Source material: PBMCs. The receptors were gathered from a woman in her twenties or thirties in good health and CMV-seronegative.

The CDR3 region is CAWSMRTDEKLFF. CDR3 bases: TGTGCCTGGAGTATGAGGACTGATGAAAAACTGTTTTTT. This chain connects TRBV30 to TRBJ1-4; D gene uncertain. The CDR3 totals 13 residues. V was shortened by 2 bases and J by 6 bases, with 10 bases between the two germline ends. CDR1 GTSNPN and CDR2 SVGIG come from the germline V gene (reference sequence).

This clone was found once. J is TRBJ1-1 and V is TRBV15; no clear D gene. Germline CDR1 is LNHNV and CDR2 is YYDKDF (reference sequence). Trimming left V 5 bases short and J 0 bases short, with 7 bases between. The CDR3 runs 13 residues. CDR3 loop: CATSGQMNTEAFF. For the CDR3, the DNA is TGTGCCACCAGCGGGCAGATGAACACTGAAGCTTTCTTT.

This rearrangement joins TRBV13 to TRBJ2-5, with 7 positions matching TRBD2. There are 13 residues in the CDR3. Germline CDR1 reads PRHDT; CDR2 reads FYEKMQ (reference sequence). Trimming cost V 3 bases and J 9 bases; bases outside gene matches: 7. The CDR3 DNA reads as TGTGCCAGCAGCTTGTCCCCCCGGGAGGCCCAGTACTTC. Its protein product is CASSLSPREAQYF.

This clone has more than one count but fewer than ten. This chain links TRBV6-5 with TRBJ2-7; D is possibly TRBD1 (5 bases). The V end was cut by 2 bases, the J end by 6 bases, with 11 bases between. This CDR3 spans 13 amino acids. The germline V gene has CDR1 MNHEY and CDR2 SVGAGI. The CDR3 region has the DNA TGTGCCAGCAGTTACGGTGCAGGGTTCGAGCAGTACTTC. The encoded protein is CASSYGAGFEQYF.

The chain has TRBV19 and TRBJ1-5, with a tentative D call TRBD1 (5 bases). Germline values: CDR1 LNHDA, CDR2 SQIVND (reference sequence). V was shortened by 4 bases and J by 2 bases, with 15 bases between the two germline ends. This CDR3 comprises 16 residues. CDR3 DNA sequence: TGTGCCAGTAGTACCCTCGCCAGGGCTGGCAATCAGCCCCAGCATTTT. Its protein product is CASSTLARAGNQPQHF.

The chain recombines TRBV5-6 with TRBJ2-7; D might be TRBD2 (5 bases). CDR1 SGHDT and CDR2 YYEEEE come from the germline V gene. Trimming pared 0 bases from V and 3 bases from J, leaving 19 bases between. The CDR3 totals 17 residues. The CDR3 spells CASSLANLGISLYEQYF. The CDR3 DNA reads as TGTGCCAGCAGCTTGGCCAATCTCGGGATATCCCTCTACGAGCAGTACTTC. Variable domain in full (rest from reference TRBV5-6 and TRBJ2-7): DAGVTQSPTHLIKTRGQQVTLRCSPKSGHDTVSWYQQALGQGPQFIFQYYEEEERQRGNFPDRFSGHQFPNYSSELNVNALLLGDSALYLCASSLANLGISLYEQYFGPGTRLTVT.

This chain connects TRBV5-4 to TRBJ1-6; TRBD1 aligns across 9 bases. This CDR3 contains 15 residues. V was pared by 4 bases and J by 9 bases, with 8 bases of the junction left unmatched. Germline CDR1 and CDR2: SGHNT and YYREEE (reference sequence). As DNA, the CDR3 is TGTGCCAGCAGCCCCTTACAGGGGGCCCCTTCACCCCTCCACTTT. It codes for CASSPLQGAPSPLHF. Full variable domain (missing parts from reference TRBV5-4 and TRBJ1-6): ETGVTQSPTHLIKTRGQQVTLRCSSQSGHNTVSWYQQALGQGPQFIFQYYREEENGRGNFPPRFSGLQFPNYSSELNVNALELDDSALYLCASSPLQGAPSPLHFGNGTRLTVT.

This chain's CDR3 is CASSPPAQGETQYF. The CDR3 nucleotides read TGTGCCAGCTCACCACCGGCCCAGGGGGAGACCCAGTACTTC. J is TRBJ2-5 and V is TRBV18; a possible D gene is TRBD1 (6 bases). Trimming removed 0 bases at V and 5 bases at J, with 10 bases between. This CDR3 region has 14 residues. Looked up from germline, CDR1 is KGHSH and CDR2 is LQKENI.

The chain couples TRBV27 to TRBJ1-1; D unclear. The CDR3 contains 16 residues. V was clipped by 6 bases and J by 5 bases, with 22 bases between them. CDR1 is MNHEY and CDR2 is SMNVEV in the germline V gene (reference sequence). The CDR3 reads CASSFEPRGRGTEAFF. The CDR3 DNA is TGTGCCAGCAGCTTCGAGCCCAGAGGGAGAGGGACTGAAGCTTTCTTT.

V usage is TRBV7-2 and J usage is TRBJ2-3, with D perhaps matching TRBD1 (6 bases). V dropped 5 bases and J dropped 7 bases, with 16 bases sitting between them. Germline V gives CDR1 SGHTA, CDR2 FQGNSA. CDR3 size: 14 residues. CDR3 coding DNA: TGTGCCAGCAGCCAAAGATCTGGGGGCAATACGCAGTATTTT. Amino acid sequence: CASSQRSGGNTQYF.

The gene calls are TRBV20-1 and TRBJ1-6; D perhaps matches TRBD1 (5 bases). There are 11 residues in the CDR3. The germline V gene has CDR1 DFQATT and CDR2 SNEGSKA (reference sequence). Trimming took off 5 bases at V and 10 bases at J, with 9 bases between the two ends. CDR3 region: CSAYRGSPLHF. CDR3 coding DNA: TGCAGTGCTTATAGGGGCTCACCCCTCCACTTT.

The CDR3 sequence: CASSLDDRGGRNTIYF. Here the CDR3 DNA reads TGTGCCAGCAGCTTAGACGACAGGGGCGGACGGAACACCATATATTTT. The genes are TRBV7-9 and TRBJ1-3; TRBD1 aligns across 8 bases. The V gene end was trimmed by 1 base and the J gene end by 7 bases; junction bases not matched to a gene: 9. The CDR3 contains 16 residues. Germline CDR1 reads SEHNR; CDR2 reads FQNEAQ (reference sequence).

V and J are TRBV7-2 and TRBJ2-7; 9 nucleotides agree with TRBD2. The CDR3 extends over 14 amino acids. With V trimmed by 6 bases and J by 3 bases, 6 bases remained unmatched. Germline CDR1 SGHTA, CDR2 FQGNSA. CDR3 sequence: CASRRGGGVYEQYF. DNA for the CDR3: TGTGCCAGCAGGCGGGGGGGCGGGGTCTACGAGCAGTACTTC.

This clone appeared a few times. The chain joins TRBV9 to TRBJ2-1; 12 nucleotides align to TRBD2. Germline values: CDR1 SGDLS, CDR2 YYNGEE. Trimming cost V 4 bases and J 9 bases; bases outside gene matches: 14. This CDR3 comprises 17 residues. CDR3: CASSPLFLAGGKAEQFF. CDR3 DNA: TGTGCCAGCAGCCCTTTGTTCCTAGCGGGGGGGAAGGCTGAGCAGTTCTTC.

This rearrangement joins TRBV25-1 to TRBJ1-6, with 7 nucleotides matching TRBD1. Germline values: CDR1 MGHDK, CDR2 SYGVNS. There are 14 residues in the CDR3. Trimming at V came to 4 bases and at J to 9 bases, leaving 6 bases not matched to a gene. The CDR3, as DNA: TGTGCCAGCAGTGCCGGGACAGCCATTTCACCCCTCCACTTT. Protein product: CASSAGTAISPLHF. Full variable domain (outside the CDR3, taken from reference TRBV25-1 and TRBJ1-6): EADIYQTPRYLVIGTGKKITLECSQTMGHDKMYWYQQDPGMELHLIHYSYGVNSTEKGDLSSESTVSRIRTEHFPLTLESARPSHTSQYLCASSAGTAISPLHFGNGTRLTVT.

The table lists this clone with a few counts. V is TRBV14 and J is TRBJ1-5, with TRBD1 as a possible D gene (6 bases). Trimming stripped 5 bases from V and 7 bases from J, with 12 bases between. The CDR3 covers 13 residues. The V gene's germline CDR1 is SGHDN and CDR2 FVKESK. CDR3: CASSAIQGQPQHF. The CDR3 DNA reads as TGTGCCAGCAGCGCAATACAGGGACAGCCCCAGCATTTT.

Only one count was recorded for this clone. The chain's CDR3 is CASSVVSSTDTQYF. CDR3 coding DNA: TGTGCCAGCAGCGTAGTCAGTAGCACAGATACGCAGTATTTT. This chain joins TRBV9 and TRBJ2-3; D gene unclear. Trimming took off 0 bases at V and 0 bases at J, with 5 bases between the two ends. CDR3 length: 14 residues. Germline loops: CDR1 SGDLS, CDR2 YYNGEE.

This chain links TRBV10-3 with TRBJ2-7; 11 nucleotides line up with TRBD1. The CDR3 sequence is 15 residues long. The J segment lost 2 bases and the V segment lost 6 bases, leaving 6 bases of the junction unmatched. Germline-derived CDR1 and CDR2 are ENHRY and SYGVKD. CDR3 loop: CAIRGRTGGPYEQYF. The CDR3, as DNA: TGTGCCATCAGAGGGCGGACAGGGGGCCCCTACGAGCAGTACTTC.

V usage is TRBV5-4 and J usage is TRBJ2-4; D gene uncertain. Deletions cut 6 bases from V and 2 bases from J, with 9 bases between. CDR3 length equals 13 residues. In germline, CDR1 is SGHNT, CDR2 YYREEE (reference sequence). As DNA, the CDR3 is TGTGCCAGCATTGACAAATCCAAAAACATTCAGTACTTC. Its translation: CASIDKSKNIQYF.

The chain links TRBV6-1 to TRBJ1-1; 10 nucleotides line up with TRBD1. This CDR3 contains 14 residues. V gave up 6 bases and J gave up 3 bases; unmatched junction bases: 4. Germline lookup yields CDR1 MNHNS and CDR2 SASEGT. The CDR3 coding sequence is TGTGCCAGCAGGAACGGACAGGGGGACACTGAAGCTTTCTTT. Translating it yields CASRNGQGDTEAFF.

This chain joins TRBV11-3 and TRBJ1-2; tentatively, D is TRBD1 (5 bases). The CDR3 runs 11 residues. Germline lookup yields CDR1 SGHNT and CDR2 YENEEA. Trimming shortened V by 10 bases and J by 6 bases, and 12 bases separated the two germline ends. CDR3 nucleotides: TGTGCCAAGGTTTGGGGGGATGGCTACACCTTC. It is translated as CAKVWGDGYTF.